This TCR beta chain was observed in a study of T cells in Graves' hyperthyroidism and ophthalmopathy. Study information: Peripheral blood was obtained at initial diagnosis, preceding any treatment. The study, taken as a whole, reports: Ophthalmopathy was model-predicted a median approximately 6.4 months pre-onset.

V lost 0 bases and J lost 3; bases outside the gene matches: 9. Germline V CDR1 and CDR2: SGHTS, YDEGEE. The CDR3 is 16 amino acids. Exclusion of a patient resulted from uncontrolled infection, other autoimmune disease, pregnancy or lactation. Together with thyroid ultrasound, orbital computed tomography, serum thyroxine and TRAb, clinical symptoms were used for diagnoses. TCR beta CDR3 sequences were amplified from RNA transcripts. The TCR CDR3 was amplified in a first-round RT-PCR using the HTBI primer set. TCRdb redid the calling of the multiplex PCR reads with MiXCR, one entry per CDR3 protein. Here the sample spans 280,000 or so distinct CDR3 sequences, about 16% being singletons. This clonotype was counted only a few times. The antigen remains unidentified.

The chain uses TRBV5-8 and TRBJ2-7; 7 nucleotides align to TRBD1. The source of this sequence is a woman aged 45 to 65 with Graves' hyperthyroidism that later progressed to Graves' ophthalmopathy. Sequencing was done on a sample of blood. In nucleotides, the CDR3 is TGTGCCAGCAGCTTGGGCTCCGGGACAGCCAGCTACGAGCAGTACTTC. Translating gives CASSLGSGTASYEQYF.